These T cell receptor beta chains were read from a single sample in a study of spatial heterogeneity in lung cancer. Each CDR3 protein gets one entry after TCRdb re-called the 5' RACE reads with MiXCR. The data show approximately 4,000 distinct CDR3 sequences, about 32% seen once. The material was lung tumor tissue, obtained at surgery. The receptors shown here come from a male donor with early-stage non-small cell lung cancer. CDR3s include the opening cysteine and the closing phenylalanine or tryptophan. Each record gives: CDR3 protein, CDR3 DNA, J gene, D gene, V gene, clone size. The D gene is left open where the match is weak. Expanded clones are given a class, and other clones once, few, many or no size at all.

CDR3: CASVLVFQTDTQYF; DNA: TGTGCCAGTGTACTAGTCTTCCAAACAGATACGCAGTATTTT; J: TRBJ2-3; D: -; V: TRBV2; size: -
CDR3: CASSPGVGKASTDTQYF; DNA: TGTGCCAGCAGTCCCGGGGTGGGGAAAGCGAGCACAGATACGCAGTATTTT; J: TRBJ2-3; D: -; V: TRBV6-5; size: large
CDR3: CSARSGQGDYEQYF; DNA: TGCAGTGCTAGATCGGGACAGGGGGACTACGAGCAGTACTTC; J: TRBJ2-7; D: TRBD1; V: TRBV20-1; size: few
CDR3: CASSLAGGIYNEQFF; DNA: TGTGCCAGCAGCTTAGCGGGAGGGATTTACAATGAGCAGTTCTTC; J: TRBJ2-1; D: TRBD2; V: TRBV7-3; size: few
CDR3: CSVANPGLGADTQYF; DNA: TGCAGCGTCGCTAATCCGGGGCTCGGGGCAGATACGCAGTATTTT; J: TRBJ2-3; D: -; V: TRBV29-1; size: many
CDR3: CASSPGASGSNPEQYF; DNA: TGTGCCAGCAGCCCAGGGGCTAGCGGGAGTAACCCCGAGCAGTACTTC; J: TRBJ2-7; D: TRBD2; V: TRBV7-2; size: -
CDR3: CSATPDFSYEQYF; DNA: TGCAGTGCTACCCCGGACTTCTCCTACGAGCAGTACTTC; J: TRBJ2-7; D: -; V: TRBV20-1; size: -
CDR3: CASLRELNGELFF; DNA: TGTGCCAGTCTGCGGGAGCTTAACGGGGAGCTGTTTTTT; J: TRBJ2-2; D: TRBD2; V: TRBV6-1; size: -
CDR3: CASSRAGSDIEQFF; DNA: TGTGCCAGCTCACGCGCAGGGTCAGACATTGAGCAGTTTTTC; J: TRBJ2-1; D: -; V: TRBV18; size: few
CDR3: CATSRVDRINTEAFF; DNA: TGTGCCACCAGCAGAGTCGACAGGATAAACACTGAAGCTTTCTTT; J: TRBJ1-1; D: -; V: TRBV15; size: medium-sized
CDR3: CASSLNVDSTQYF; DNA: TGTGCCAGCAGCTTGAACGTAGATAGTACGCAGTATTTT; J: TRBJ2-3; D: -; V: TRBV7-2; size: -
CDR3: CASSELAGAGELFF; DNA: TGTGCCAGCAGTGAATTAGCGGGGGCCGGGGAGCTGTTTTTT; J: TRBJ2-2; D: TRBD2; V: TRBV2; size: once
CDR3: CASSPRALLADQETQYF; DNA: TGTGCCAGCAGCCCCAGGGCCCTACTAGCGGACCAAGAGACCCAGTACTTC; J: TRBJ2-5; D: TRBD2; V: TRBV3-1; size: medium-sized
CDR3: CASSLGDPSTDTQYF; DNA: TGTGCCAGCAGTTTAGGGGACCCTAGCACAGATACGCAGTATTTT; J: TRBJ2-3; D: -; V: TRBV28; size: -
CDR3: CASSLRSAGNTEAFF; DNA: TGTGCCAGCAGCTTAAGATCAGCGGGGAACACTGAAGCTTTCTTT; J: TRBJ1-1; D: -; V: TRBV7-3; size: medium-sized
CDR3: CASRDPGSYEQYF; DNA: TGTGCCAGCCGGGACCCCGGCTCCTACGAGCAGTACTTC; J: TRBJ2-7; D: -; V: TRBV6-2/TRBV6-3; size: -
CDR3: CASSLGGLAGAETQYF; DNA: TGTGCCAGCAGCTTAGGAGGTCTAGCGGGAGCAGAGACCCAGTACTTC; J: TRBJ2-5; D: TRBD2; V: TRBV11-1; size: -
CDR3: CASSESSGTRYEQYF; DNA: TGCGCCAGCAGTGAGTCATCCGGGACTAGATACGAGCAGTACTTC; J: TRBJ2-7; D: TRBD2; V: TRBV10-2; size: -
CDR3: CASSIMGTAKNIQYF; DNA: TGTGCCAGTAGTATAATGGGTACGGCCAAAAACATTCAGTACTTC; J: TRBJ2-4; D: -; V: TRBV19; size: -
CDR3: CSVETGLNEKLFF; DNA: TGCAGCGTTGAGACAGGCCTTAATGAAAAACTGTTTTTT; J: TRBJ1-4; D: -; V: TRBV29-1; size: medium-sized
CDR3: CASSQSTVPDTGELFF; DNA: TGCGCCAGCAGTCAATCGACCGTTCCAGACACCGGGGAGCTGTTTTTT; J: TRBJ2-2; D: -; V: TRBV23-1; size: large
CDR3: CASSLGGISGEQYF; DNA: TGCGCCAGCAGCTTGGGCGGGATTAGTGGCGAGCAGTACTTC; J: TRBJ2-7; D: -; V: TRBV5-1; size: -
CDR3: CASSPLQGLAEPGELFF; DNA: TGTGCCAGCAGCCCCCTCCAAGGACTAGCGGAGCCCGGGGAGCTGTTTTTT; J: TRBJ2-2; D: TRBD2; V: TRBV27; size: -
CDR3: CASSLGGGPAYNEQFF; DNA: TGCGCCAGCAGCTTGGGCGGCGGTCCCGCCTACAATGAGCAGTTCTTC; J: TRBJ2-1; D: -; V: TRBV5-1; size: -
CDR3: CATDIDNTGELFF; DNA: TGTGCCACCGACATAGACAACACCGGGGAGCTGTTTTTT; J: TRBJ2-2; D: -; V: TRBV6-2/TRBV6-3; size: -
CDR3: CASRAGTGSYEQYF; DNA: TGTGCCAGCAGAGCCGGGACAGGGTCCTACGAGCAGTACTTC; J: TRBJ2-7; D: TRBD1; V: TRBV6-2/TRBV6-3; size: -
CDR3: CASSLVERETQYF; DNA: TGTGCCAGCAGCTTAGTGGAGCGGGAGACCCAGTACTTC; J: TRBJ2-5; D: -; V: TRBV7-2; size: few
CDR3: CSARGLAGVNEQFF; DNA: TGCAGTGCTAGAGGGCTAGCGGGAGTAAATGAGCAGTTCTTC; J: TRBJ2-1; D: TRBD2; V: TRBV20-1; size: few
CDR3: CAWSRKGQGAWDTQYF; DNA: TGTGCCTGGAGCCGGAAGGGACAGGGGGCTTGGGATACGCAGTATTTT; J: TRBJ2-3; D: TRBD1; V: TRBV30; size: medium-sized
CDR3: CASSLGATNEKLFF; DNA: TGTGCCAGCAGCTTAGGCGCAACTAATGAAAAACTGTTTTTT; J: TRBJ1-4; D: -; V: TRBV7-9; size: medium-sized
CDR3: CASSLQNTGELFF; DNA: TGTGCCAGCAGTTTACAGAACACCGGGGAGCTGTTTTTT; J: TRBJ2-2; D: -; V: TRBV12-3/TRBV12-4; size: -
CDR3: CASTLIGASDEQFF; DNA: TGTGCCAGCACCTTAATCGGGGCGTCGGATGAGCAGTTCTTC; J: TRBJ2-1; D: -; V: TRBV6-1; size: -
CDR3: CASSNEIQGGLSYNEQFF; DNA: TGTGCCAGTAGCAACGAAATTCAGGGGGGGCTCTCCTACAATGAGCAGTTCTTC; J: TRBJ2-1; D: -; V: TRBV19; size: -
CDR3: CASSKGPPSYEQYF; DNA: TGTGCCAGCAGTAAGGGTCCGCCATCCTACGAGCAGTACTTC; J: TRBJ2-7; D: -; V: TRBV2; size: -
CDR3: CASNSGQGVADQPQHF; DNA: TGTGCCAGTAATTCCGGACAGGGGGTAGCTGATCAGCCCCAGCATTTT; J: TRBJ1-5; D: TRBD1; V: TRBV19; size: -
CDR3: CSAPRGASEAYEQYF; DNA: TGCAGTGCCCCGAGGGGGGCTAGCGAGGCCTACGAGCAGTACTTC; J: TRBJ2-7; D: -; V: TRBV20-1; size: -
CDR3: CASSPEFTGELFF; DNA: TGTGCCAGCTCACCTGAGTTCACCGGGGAGCTGTTTTTT; J: TRBJ2-2; D: -; V: TRBV18; size: medium-sized
CDR3: CASSRDRIRDEQFF; DNA: TGTGCCAGCAGTCGGGACCGCATAAGGGATGAGCAGTTCTTC; J: TRBJ2-1; D: -; V: TRBV6-2/TRBV6-3; size: -